The 11 T cell receptor beta chains below come from one sample, sequenced in a study of cytomegalovirus exposure and HLA in healthy donors. Amplification used 60 Vbeta primers and 13 Jbeta primers. TCRdb's copy holds only in-frame clones and misses some; the assay was immunoSEQ multiplex PCR. The repertoire consists of under 110,000 clones, with about four fifths occurring once and the leading ten covering 1.5% to 2%. The sequenced sample was PBMCs. Source of these receptors: a woman in her 40s in good health and CMV-seronegative.

The chain couples TRBV28 to TRBJ1-2; possibly TRBD1 for D (6 bases). Trimming stripped 8 bases from V and 8 bases from J, with 15 bases between. CDR1 is MDHEN, CDR2 SYDVKM, per germline. The CDR3 runs to 12 residues. CDR3 in DNA: TGTGCCAGCGTTACAGGGTTGGGAGGCTACACCTTC. It translates to CASVTGLGGYTF.

The gene calls are TRBV2 and TRBJ2-5, with D hard to call. The J call is in doubt because the DNA end fits TRBJ2-7 better. Germline values: CDR1 SNHLY, CDR2 FYNNEI. The CDR3 runs to 11 residues. This CDR3 is CASSFTYEQYF. For the CDR3, the DNA is TGTGCCAGCAGTTTTACCTACGAGCAGTACTTC.

The CDR3 DNA sequence: TGTGCCAGCAGCACACCGAGCGGGGTTTCCTACAATGAGCAGTTCTTC. Translating gives CASSTPSGVSYNEQFF. The rearrangement uses TRBV21-1 and TRBJ2-1; whether TRBD2, the table's D call, matches the DNA was not checked. TRBV21-1 represents a pseudogene. The CDR3 loop spans 16 amino acids.

This chain links TRBV5-1 with TRBJ2-4; tentatively, D is TRBD1 (5 bases). CDR3 length: 15 residues. Trimming cost V 2 bases and J 0 bases, with 9 bases left between them. Germline CDR1 is SGHRS and CDR2 is YFSETQ. This chain's CDR3 is CASSLSGRAKNIQYF. The CDR3 DNA sequence: TGCGCCAGCAGCTTATCAGGGCGAGCCAAAAACATTCAGTACTTC.

The V gene is TRBV7-9, the J gene TRBJ2-7; D perhaps matches TRBD2 (6 bases). The CDR3 loop spans 14 amino acids. The V end was cut by 1 base, the J end by 3 bases, with 10 bases between. Germline CDR1 reads SEHNR; CDR2 reads FQNEAQ (reference sequence). The CDR3 loop reads CASSLGGVLYEQYF. In DNA, the CDR3 is TGTGCCAGCAGCTTAGGCGGGGTCCTCTACGAGCAGTACTTC.

J is TRBJ1-2 and V is TRBV9; TRBD1 aligns across 7 bases. Germline V lookup: CDR1 SGDLS, CDR2 YYNGEE. After removal of 7 bases from V and 8 bases from J, the junction contained 17 bases not matched to a gene. This CDR3 spans 15 amino acids. The chain's CDR3 is CASAGLGTAPGGYTF. CDR3 bases: TGTGCCAGCGCAGGTTTGGGGACAGCCCCGGGAGGCTACACCTTC. The whole variable domain, filled in from reference TRBV9 and TRBJ1-2, reads DSGVTQTPKHLITATGQRVTLRCSPRSGDLSVYWYQQSLDQGLQFLIQYYNGEERAKGNILERFSAQQFPDLHSELNLSSLELGDSALYFCASAGLGTAPGGYTFGSGTRLTVV.

The chain joins TRBV7-6 to TRBJ2-7, with TRBD2 as a possible D gene (5 bases). V lost 3 bases to trimming and J lost 5 bases, with 11 bases between them. There are 13 residues in the CDR3. Germline assignment: CDR1 SGHVS and CDR2 FNYEAQ. Written as DNA, the CDR3 is TGTGCCAGCAGCTTCGAGGGTGGCGACGAGCAGTACTTC. Protein sequence: CASSFEGGDEQYF.

The rearrangement links TRBV10-1 to TRBJ2-1; perhaps TRBD2 as D (6 bases). CDR3 size: 16 residues. Germline-derived CDR1 and CDR2 are WNHNN and SYGVQD (reference sequence). The germline V and J ends were trimmed by 4 bases and 2 bases, with 15 bases remaining between them. CDR3 residues: CASSAEAGRAYNEQFF. CDR3 DNA sequence: TGCGCCAGCAGTGCAGAGGCGGGGAGAGCCTACAATGAGCAGTTCTTC.

V gene TRBV9 combines with J gene TRBJ2-2, with D unresolved. The CDR3 spans 14 residues. Germline CDR1 and CDR2: SGDLS and YYNGEE. The ends were cut back, 7 bases at V and 2 bases at J, with 12 bases in the middle. The CDR3 protein is CASSMVSNTGELFF. The CDR3 DNA sequence: TGTGCCAGCTCAATGGTCAGTAACACCGGGGAGCTGTTTTTT.

DNA of the CDR3: TGTGCCAGCAGCTTAGCAACAGGGGGAGGCTACACCTTC. Translation gives CASSLATGGGYTF. The chain joins TRBV7-2 to TRBJ1-2; 8 nucleotides line up with TRBD1. Germline V gene lookup returns CDR1 SGHTA and CDR2 FQGNSA. Trimming at V came to 0 bases and at J to 8 bases, leaving 2 bases not matched to a gene. The CDR3 is made up of 13 amino acids. Combining the CDR3 with reference TRBV7-2 and TRBJ1-2 gives the whole variable domain GAGVSQSPSNKVTEKGKDVELRCDPISGHTALYWYRQSLGQGLEFLIYFQGNSAPDKSGLPSDRFSAERTGGSVSTLTIQRTQQEDSAVYLCASSLATGGGYTFGSGTRLTVV.

V is TRBV5-4 and J is TRBJ2-1, with TRBD2 matching over 8 bases. Germline V gene sequence: CDR1 SGHNT, CDR2 YYREEE (reference sequence). V lost 3 bases, J lost 0 bases, and 2 bases stayed unmatched. CDR3 size: 15 residues. The CDR3 DNA follows: TGTGCCAGCAGCTCGGGGGGGCGCTCCTACAATGAGCAGTTCTTC. Protein product: CASSSGGRSYNEQFF.